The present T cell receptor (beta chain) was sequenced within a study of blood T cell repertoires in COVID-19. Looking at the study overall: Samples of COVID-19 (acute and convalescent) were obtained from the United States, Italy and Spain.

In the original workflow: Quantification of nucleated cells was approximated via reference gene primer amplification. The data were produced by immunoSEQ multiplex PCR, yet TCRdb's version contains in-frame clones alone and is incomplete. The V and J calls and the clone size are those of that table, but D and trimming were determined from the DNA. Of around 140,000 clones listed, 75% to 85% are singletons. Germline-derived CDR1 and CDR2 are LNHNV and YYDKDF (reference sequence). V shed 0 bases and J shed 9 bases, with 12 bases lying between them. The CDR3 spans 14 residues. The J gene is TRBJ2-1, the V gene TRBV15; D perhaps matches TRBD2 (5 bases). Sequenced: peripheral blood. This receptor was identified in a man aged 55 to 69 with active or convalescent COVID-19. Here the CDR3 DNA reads TGTGCCACCAGCAGAGAAGGGAGTGGGTTTGAGCAGTTCTTC. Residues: CATSREGSGFEQFF.